This T cell receptor beta chain was recovered during a study of cytomegalovirus exposure and HLA in healthy donors. There are 12 residues in the CDR3. CDR1 LNHDA and CDR2 SQIVND come from the germline V gene (reference sequence). Trimming pared 7 bases from V and 4 bases from J, leaving 10 bases between. Using immunoSEQ multiplex PCR, the repertoire was profiled, and TCRdb retains in-frame clones only, with some absent. The table has 65,000 or so clones, under 95% seen once. Sequenced input: PBMCs. This receptor was identified in a woman in her late teens or twenties in good health and CMV-seronegative. This rearrangement joins TRBV19 to TRBJ1-2, with D tentatively TRBD1 (6 bases). This CDR3 reads CASIGRGYGYTF. In DNA form, the CDR3 reads TGTGCCAGTATTGGCAGGGGCTATGGCTACACCTTC.